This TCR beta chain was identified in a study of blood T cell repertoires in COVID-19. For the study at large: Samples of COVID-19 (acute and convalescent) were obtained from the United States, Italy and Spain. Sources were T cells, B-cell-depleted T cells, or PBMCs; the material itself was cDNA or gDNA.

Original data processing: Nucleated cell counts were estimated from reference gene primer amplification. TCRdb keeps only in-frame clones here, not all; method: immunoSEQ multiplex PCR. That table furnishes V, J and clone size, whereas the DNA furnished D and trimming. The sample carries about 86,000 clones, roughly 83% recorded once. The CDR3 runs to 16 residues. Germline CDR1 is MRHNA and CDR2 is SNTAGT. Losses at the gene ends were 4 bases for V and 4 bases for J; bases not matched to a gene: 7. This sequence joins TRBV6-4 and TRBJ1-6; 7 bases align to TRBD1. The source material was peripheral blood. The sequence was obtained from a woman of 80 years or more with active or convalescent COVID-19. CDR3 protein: CASSARDRGYNSPLHF. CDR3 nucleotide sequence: TGTGCCAGCAGTGCCCGGGACAGAGGTTATAATTCACCCCTCCACTTT.